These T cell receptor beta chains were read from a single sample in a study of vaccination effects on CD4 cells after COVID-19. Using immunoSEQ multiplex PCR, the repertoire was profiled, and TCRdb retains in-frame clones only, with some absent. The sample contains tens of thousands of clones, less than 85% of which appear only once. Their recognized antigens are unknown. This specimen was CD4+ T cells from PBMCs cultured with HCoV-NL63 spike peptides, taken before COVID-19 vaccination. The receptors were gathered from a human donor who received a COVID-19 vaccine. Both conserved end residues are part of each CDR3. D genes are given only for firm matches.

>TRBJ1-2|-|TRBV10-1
CASSESRARGYTF
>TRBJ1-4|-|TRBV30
CAWSVGGVSNEKLFF
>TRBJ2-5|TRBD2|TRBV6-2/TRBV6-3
CASRPSGGWETQYF
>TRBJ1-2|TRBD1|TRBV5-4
CASRPDRGWDSYTF
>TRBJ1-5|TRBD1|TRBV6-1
CASSEGDSSQPQHF
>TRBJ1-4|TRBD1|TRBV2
CASSYTGVGEKLFF
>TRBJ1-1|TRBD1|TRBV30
CACTIGTGGTEAFF
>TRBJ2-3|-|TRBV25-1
CASSEYARGSTDTQYF
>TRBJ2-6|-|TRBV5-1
CASSLDTSGANVLTF
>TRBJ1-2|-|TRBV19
CASIDANYGYTF
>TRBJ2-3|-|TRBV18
CASSPVATDTQYF
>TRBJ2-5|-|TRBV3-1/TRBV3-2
CASSQVRVQETQYF
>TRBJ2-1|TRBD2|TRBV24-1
CATSPDSGGRNEQFF
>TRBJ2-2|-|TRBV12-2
CARPKLGGANTGELFF
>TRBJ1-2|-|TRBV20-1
CSARSAYGYTF
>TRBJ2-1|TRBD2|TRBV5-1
CASSVTGTSLSNEQFF
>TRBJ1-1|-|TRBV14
CASSQRGEAFF
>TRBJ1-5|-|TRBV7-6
CASSLGLRGNPQHF
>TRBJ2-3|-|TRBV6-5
CASRLSTVADTQYF
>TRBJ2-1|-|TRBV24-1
CATSGGESYNEQFF
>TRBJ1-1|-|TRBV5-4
CASSGITSTEAFF
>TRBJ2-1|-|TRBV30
CAWISRDGPYNEQFF
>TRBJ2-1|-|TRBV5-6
CASSLAGANLYNEQFF